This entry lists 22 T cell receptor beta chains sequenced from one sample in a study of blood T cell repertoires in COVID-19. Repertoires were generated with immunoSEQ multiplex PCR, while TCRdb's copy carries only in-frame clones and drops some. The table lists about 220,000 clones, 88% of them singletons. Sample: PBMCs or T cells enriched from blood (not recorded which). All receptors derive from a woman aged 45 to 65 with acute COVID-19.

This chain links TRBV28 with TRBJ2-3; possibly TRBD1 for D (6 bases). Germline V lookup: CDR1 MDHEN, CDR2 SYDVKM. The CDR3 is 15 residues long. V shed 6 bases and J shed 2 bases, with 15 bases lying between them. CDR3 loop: CASSLTRGPTDTQYF. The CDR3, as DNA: TGTGCCAGCAGCCTGACCAGGGGCCCCACAGATACGCAGTATTTT.

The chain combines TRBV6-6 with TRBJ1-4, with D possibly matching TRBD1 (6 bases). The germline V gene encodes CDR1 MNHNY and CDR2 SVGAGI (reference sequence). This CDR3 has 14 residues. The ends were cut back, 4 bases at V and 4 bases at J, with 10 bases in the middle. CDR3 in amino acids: CASSLDSYNEKLFF. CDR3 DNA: TGTGCCAGCAGTTTGGACAGCTATAATGAAAAACTGTTTTTT.

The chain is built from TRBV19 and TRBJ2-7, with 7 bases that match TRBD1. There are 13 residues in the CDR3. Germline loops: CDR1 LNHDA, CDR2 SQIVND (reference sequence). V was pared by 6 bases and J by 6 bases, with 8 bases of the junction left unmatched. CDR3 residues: CASSPGGLGEQYF. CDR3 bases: TGTGCCAGTAGCCCAGGGGGTCTGGGCGAGCAGTACTTC.

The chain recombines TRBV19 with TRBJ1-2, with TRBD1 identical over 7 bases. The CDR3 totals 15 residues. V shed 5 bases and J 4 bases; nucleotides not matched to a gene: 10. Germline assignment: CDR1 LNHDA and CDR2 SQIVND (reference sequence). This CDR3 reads CASSYLLRTGYGYTF. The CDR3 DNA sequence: TGTGCCAGTAGTTACTTACTACGGACAGGCTATGGCTACACCTTC.

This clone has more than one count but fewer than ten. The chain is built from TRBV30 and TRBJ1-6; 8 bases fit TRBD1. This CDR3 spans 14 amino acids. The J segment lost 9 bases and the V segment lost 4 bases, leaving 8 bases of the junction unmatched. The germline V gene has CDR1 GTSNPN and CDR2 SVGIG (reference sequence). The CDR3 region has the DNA TGTGCCTGGAACACCGGGACAGGACCTTCACCCCTCCACTTT. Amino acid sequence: CAWNTGTGPSPLHF.

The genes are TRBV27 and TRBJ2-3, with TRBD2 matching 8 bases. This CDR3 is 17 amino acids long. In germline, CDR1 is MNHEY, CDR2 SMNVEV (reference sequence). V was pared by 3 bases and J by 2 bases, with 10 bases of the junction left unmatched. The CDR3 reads CASSFGGRPPATDTQYF. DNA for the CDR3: TGTGCCAGCAGTTTTGGCGGGAGGCCACCGGCCACAGATACGCAGTATTTT.

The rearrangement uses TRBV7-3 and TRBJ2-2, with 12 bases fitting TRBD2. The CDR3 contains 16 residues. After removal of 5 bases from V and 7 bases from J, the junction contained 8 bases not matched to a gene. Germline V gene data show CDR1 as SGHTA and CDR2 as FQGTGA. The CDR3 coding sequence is TGTGCCAGCAGCCTCCGACTAGCGGGAGTCAACGGGGAGCTGTTTTTT. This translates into CASSLRLAGVNGELFF.

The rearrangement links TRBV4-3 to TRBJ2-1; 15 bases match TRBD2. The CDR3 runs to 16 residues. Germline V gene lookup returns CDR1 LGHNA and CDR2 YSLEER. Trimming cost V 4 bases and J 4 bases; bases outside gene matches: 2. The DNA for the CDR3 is TGCGCCAGCAGCCCCGGGACTAGCGGGAGGTACAATGAGCAGTTCTTC. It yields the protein CASSPGTSGRYNEQFF.

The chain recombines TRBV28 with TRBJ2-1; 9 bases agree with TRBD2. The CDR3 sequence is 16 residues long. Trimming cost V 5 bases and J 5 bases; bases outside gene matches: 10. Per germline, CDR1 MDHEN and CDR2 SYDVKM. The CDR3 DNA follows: TGTGCCAGCAGTATAGCGGGCGGGAGGGCGAACAATGAGCAGTTCTTC. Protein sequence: CASSIAGGRANNEQFF.

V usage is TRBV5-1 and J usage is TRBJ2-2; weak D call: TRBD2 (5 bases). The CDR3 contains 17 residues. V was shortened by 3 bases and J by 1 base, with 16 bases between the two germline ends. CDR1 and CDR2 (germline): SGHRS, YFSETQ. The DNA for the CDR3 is TGCGCCAGCAGCTCCGACCTAGCTCCCATGAACACCGGGGAGCTGTTTTTT. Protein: CASSSDLAPMNTGELFF. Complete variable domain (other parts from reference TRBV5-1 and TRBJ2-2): KAGVTQTPRYLIKTRGQQVTLSCSPISGHRSVSWYQQTPGQGLQFLFEYFSETQRNKGNFPGRFSGRQFSNSRSEMNVSTLELGDSALYLCASSSDLAPMNTGELFFGEGSRLTVL.

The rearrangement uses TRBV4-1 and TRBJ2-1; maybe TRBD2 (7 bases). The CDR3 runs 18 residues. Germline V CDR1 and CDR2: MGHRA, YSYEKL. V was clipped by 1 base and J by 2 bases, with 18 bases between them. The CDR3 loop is CASSQGGGGGGPYNEQFF. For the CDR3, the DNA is TGCGCCAGCAGCCAAGGTGGAGGGGGGGGAGGCCCCTACAATGAGCAGTTCTTC.

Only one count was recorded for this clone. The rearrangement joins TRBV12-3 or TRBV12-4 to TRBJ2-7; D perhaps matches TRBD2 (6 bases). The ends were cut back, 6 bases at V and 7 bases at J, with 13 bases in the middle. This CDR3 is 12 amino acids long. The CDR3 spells CASRAGSREQYF. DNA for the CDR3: TGTGCCAGCAGGGCCGGGAGCCGAGAGCAGTACTTC.

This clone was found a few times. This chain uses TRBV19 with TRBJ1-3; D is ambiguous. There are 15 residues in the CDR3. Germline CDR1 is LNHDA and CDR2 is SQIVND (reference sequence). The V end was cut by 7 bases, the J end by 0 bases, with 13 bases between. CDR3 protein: CASKSEGLSGNTIYF. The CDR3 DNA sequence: TGTGCCAGTAAGTCGGAAGGACTCTCTGGAAACACCATATATTTT.

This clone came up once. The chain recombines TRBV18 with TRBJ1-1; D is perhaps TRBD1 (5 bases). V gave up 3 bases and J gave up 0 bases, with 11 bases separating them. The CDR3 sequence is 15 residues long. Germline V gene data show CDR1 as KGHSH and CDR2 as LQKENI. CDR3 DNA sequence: TGTGCCAGCTCACCCTCGGCAGGGATGAACACTGAAGCTTTCTTT. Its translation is CASSPSAGMNTEAFF.

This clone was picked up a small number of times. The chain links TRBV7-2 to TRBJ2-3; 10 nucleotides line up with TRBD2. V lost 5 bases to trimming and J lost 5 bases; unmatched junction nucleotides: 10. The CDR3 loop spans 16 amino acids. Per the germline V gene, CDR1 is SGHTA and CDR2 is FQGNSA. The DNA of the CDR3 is TGTGCCAGCAGCCTGGCCGCACTAGCGGGACAAGATACGCAGTATTTT. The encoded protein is CASSLAALAGQDTQYF.

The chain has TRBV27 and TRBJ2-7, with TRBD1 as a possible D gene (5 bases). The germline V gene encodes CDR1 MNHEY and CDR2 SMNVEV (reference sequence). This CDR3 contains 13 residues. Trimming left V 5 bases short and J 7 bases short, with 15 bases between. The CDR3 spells CASSQGQGWEQYF. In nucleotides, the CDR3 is TGTGCCAGCAGTCAGGGTCAGGGATGGGAGCAGTACTTC.

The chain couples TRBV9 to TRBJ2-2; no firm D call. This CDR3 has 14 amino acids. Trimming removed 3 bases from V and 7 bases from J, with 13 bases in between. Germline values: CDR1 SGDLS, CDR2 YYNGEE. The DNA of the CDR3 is TGTGCCAGCAGCGCCTACCCTATTGACGGGGAGCTGTTTTTT. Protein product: CASSAYPIDGELFF.

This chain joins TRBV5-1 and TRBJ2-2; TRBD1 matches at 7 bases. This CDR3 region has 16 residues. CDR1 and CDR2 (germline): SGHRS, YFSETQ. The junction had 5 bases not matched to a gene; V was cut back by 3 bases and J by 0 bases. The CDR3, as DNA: TGCGCCAGCAGCTCTACCGGGACAGCGAACACCGGGGAGCTGTTTTTT. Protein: CASSSTGTANTGELFF.

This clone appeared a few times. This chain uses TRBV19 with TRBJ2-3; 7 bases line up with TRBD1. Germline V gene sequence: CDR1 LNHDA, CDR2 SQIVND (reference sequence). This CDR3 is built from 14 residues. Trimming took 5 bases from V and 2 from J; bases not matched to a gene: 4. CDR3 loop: CASSGTDHTDTQYF. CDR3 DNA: TGTGCCAGTAGTGGGACAGACCACACAGATACGCAGTATTTT.

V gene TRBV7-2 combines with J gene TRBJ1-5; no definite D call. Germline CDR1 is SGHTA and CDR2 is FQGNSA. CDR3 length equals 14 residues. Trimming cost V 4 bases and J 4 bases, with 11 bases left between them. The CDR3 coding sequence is TGTGCCAGCAGCTCTCAAGCGGGTAATCAGCCCCAGCATTTT. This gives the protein CASSSQAGNQPQHF.

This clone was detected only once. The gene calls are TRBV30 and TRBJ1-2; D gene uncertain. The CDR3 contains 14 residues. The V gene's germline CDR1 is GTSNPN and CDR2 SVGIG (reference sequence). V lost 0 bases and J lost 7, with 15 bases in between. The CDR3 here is CAWSVPQREGGYTF. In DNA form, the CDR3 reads TGTGCCTGGAGTGTACCACAGAGAGAGGGTGGCTACACCTTC.

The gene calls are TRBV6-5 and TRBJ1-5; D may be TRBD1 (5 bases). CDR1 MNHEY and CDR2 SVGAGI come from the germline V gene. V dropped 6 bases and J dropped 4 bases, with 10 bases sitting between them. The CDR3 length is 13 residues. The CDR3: CASREGFNQPQHF. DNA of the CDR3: TGTGCCAGCAGGGAGGGGTTTAATCAGCCCCAGCATTTT.